The T cell receptor (beta chain) under discussion was sequenced for a study of control samples from healthy donors and cancer patients. The table lists this clone with a count of one. V was pared by 7 bases and J by 4 bases, with 7 bases between. Germline V gives CDR1 LNHDA, CDR2 SQIVND (reference sequence). The CDR3 runs to 12 residues. The protocol was immunoSEQ multiplex PCR, while the TCRdb copy is restricted to in-frame clones and leaves out a portion. This sample carries under 200,000 clones, approximately 90% of them seen once, and the ten largest clones take roughly 0.64%. This sequence was found in a woman aged 30 to 39 in good health. The source material was blood. This sequence joins TRBV19 and TRBJ2-2; D not resolved. The DNA for the CDR3 is TGTGCCAGTAACAGTTTCACCGGGGAGCTGTTTTTT. The encoded protein is CASNSFTGELFF.